What follows is one T cell receptor (beta chain) and its context. The V end was cut by 4 bases, the J end by 5 bases, with 11 bases between. The CDR3 is made up of 13 amino acids. Germline V CDR1 and CDR2: SGHDN, FVKESK. This entry belongs to a study of CD8 T cells in Susac syndrome. As for the study in general: Patients with Susac syndrome were therapy-naive, on corticosteroids, or on intravenous immunoglobulin alone at the time that blood was drawn.

RNA totalling about 0.5 to 1 ug underwent reverse transcription with random hexamers. From the immunoSEQ multiplex PCR reads, TCRdb called clonotypes with MiXCR, one entry per CDR3 protein. The sample lists roughly 200,000 distinct CDR3 sequences, just under 95% occurring once. The genes are TRBV14 and TRBJ2-5; D not certain. Sequencing was performed on CD4+ T cells from PBMCs. This receptor was identified in a human donor with Susac syndrome. CDR3 region: CASSLNLWETQYF. The CDR3 nucleotides read TGTGCCAGCAGCCTCAACTTGTGGGAGACCCAGTACTTC.